This T cell receptor (beta chain) is from a study of metastatic and nonmetastatic thyroid tumors. For the study at large: Thyroid patients, malignant and benign, had repertoires compared across blood and tumor or nodule tissue.

How the authors handled the data: CDR3 was compared across clinicopathological groups, and the resulting differences were used to build a distant-metastasis classifier for papillary thyroid cancer. TCRdb re-clonotyped the PCR reads via MiXCR. TCRdb, not the original authors, processed these V and J calls. The sample contains 30,000 to 35,000 clones, 21% of which appear only once. The study, taken as a whole, reports: It was reportedly found that TCR beta diversity was significantly higher in malignant thyroid tumors than in benign nodules, a difference seen in both blood and tumor samples.

Prior to thyroid surgery, none of the patients had received any treatment. V was shortened by 2 bases and J by 7 bases, with 20 bases between the two germline ends. Looked up from germline, CDR1 is MNHEY and CDR2 is SVGAGI. The CDR3 is 16 amino acids. This clone was observed many times. Its matching antigen is unknown. The source material was tumor tissue. This TCR derives from a male donor with papillary thyroid cancer or a benign thyroid nodule (not recorded which). Some clones in this sample may be carry-over from other donors' samples. V is TRBV6-5 and J is TRBJ2-5; D is possibly TRBD1 or TRBD2 (6 bases each). CDR3 nucleotides: TGTGCCAGCAGTTACGGGACCGGGGGCGCCGGAGGGACCCAGTACTTC. It is translated as CASSYGTGGAGGTQYF.